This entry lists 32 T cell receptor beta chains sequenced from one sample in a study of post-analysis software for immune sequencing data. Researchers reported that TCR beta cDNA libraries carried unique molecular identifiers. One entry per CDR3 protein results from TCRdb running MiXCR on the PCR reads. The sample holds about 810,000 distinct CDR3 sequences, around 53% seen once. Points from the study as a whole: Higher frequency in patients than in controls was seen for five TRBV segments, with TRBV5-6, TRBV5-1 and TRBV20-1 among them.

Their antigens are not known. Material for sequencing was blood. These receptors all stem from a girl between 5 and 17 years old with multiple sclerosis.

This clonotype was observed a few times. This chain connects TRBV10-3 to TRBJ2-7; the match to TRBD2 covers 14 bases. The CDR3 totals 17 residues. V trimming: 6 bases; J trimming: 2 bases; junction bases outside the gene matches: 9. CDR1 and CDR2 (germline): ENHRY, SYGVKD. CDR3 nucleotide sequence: TGTGCCATCAGCGAACGAGGGACTAGCGGGAGCCCCTACGAGCAGTACTTC. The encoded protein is CAISERGTSGSPYEQYF.

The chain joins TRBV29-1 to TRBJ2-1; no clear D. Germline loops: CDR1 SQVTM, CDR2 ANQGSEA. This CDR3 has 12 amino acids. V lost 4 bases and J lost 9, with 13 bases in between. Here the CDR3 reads CSVASQAGEQFF. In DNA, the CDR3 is TGCAGCGTTGCCTCCCAGGCCGGTGAGCAGTTCTTC.

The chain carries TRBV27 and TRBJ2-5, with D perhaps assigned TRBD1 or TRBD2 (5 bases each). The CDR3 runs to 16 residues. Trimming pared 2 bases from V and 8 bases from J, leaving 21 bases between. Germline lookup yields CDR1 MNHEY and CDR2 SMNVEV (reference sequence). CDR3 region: CASSLIPPGPRPTQYF. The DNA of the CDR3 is TGTGCCAGCAGTTTAATTCCCCCGGGACCCAGGCCCACCCAGTACTTC.

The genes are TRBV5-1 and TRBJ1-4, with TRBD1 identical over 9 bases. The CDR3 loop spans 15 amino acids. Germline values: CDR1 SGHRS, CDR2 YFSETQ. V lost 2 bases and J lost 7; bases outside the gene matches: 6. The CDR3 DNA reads TGCGCCAGCAGCTTTCGACAGGGGGGGAGTGAAAAACTGTTTTTT. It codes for CASSFRQGGSEKLFF.

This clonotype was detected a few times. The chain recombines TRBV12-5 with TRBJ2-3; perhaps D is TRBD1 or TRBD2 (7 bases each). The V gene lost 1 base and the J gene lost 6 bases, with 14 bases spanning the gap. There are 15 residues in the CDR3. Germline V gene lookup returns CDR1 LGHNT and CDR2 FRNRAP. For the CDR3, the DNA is TGTGCTAGTGGTTTGGATGGGCAGGGGGGGGATACGCAGTATTTT. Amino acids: CASGLDGQGGDTQYF.

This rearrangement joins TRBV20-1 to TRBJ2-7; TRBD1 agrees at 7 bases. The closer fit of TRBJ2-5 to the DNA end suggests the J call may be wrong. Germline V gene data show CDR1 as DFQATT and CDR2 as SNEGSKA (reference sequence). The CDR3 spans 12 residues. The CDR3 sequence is CSATTGLETQYF. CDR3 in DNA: TGCAGTGCAACGACAGGGCTAGAGACCCAGTACTTC.

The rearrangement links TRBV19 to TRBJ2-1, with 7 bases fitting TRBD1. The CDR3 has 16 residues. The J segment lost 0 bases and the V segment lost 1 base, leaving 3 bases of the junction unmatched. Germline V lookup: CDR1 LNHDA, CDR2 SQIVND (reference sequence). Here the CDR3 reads CASSIGQGPSYNEQFF. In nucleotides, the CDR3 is TGTGCCAGTAGTATAGGACAGGGACCCTCCTACAATGAGCAGTTCTTC.

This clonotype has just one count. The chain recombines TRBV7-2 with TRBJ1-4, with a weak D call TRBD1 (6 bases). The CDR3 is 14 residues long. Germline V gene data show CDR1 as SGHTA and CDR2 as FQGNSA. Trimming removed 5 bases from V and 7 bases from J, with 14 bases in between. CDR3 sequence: CASSPGPGAEKLFF. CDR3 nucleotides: TGTGCCAGCAGCCCCGGGCCAGGGGCTGAAAAACTGTTTTTT.

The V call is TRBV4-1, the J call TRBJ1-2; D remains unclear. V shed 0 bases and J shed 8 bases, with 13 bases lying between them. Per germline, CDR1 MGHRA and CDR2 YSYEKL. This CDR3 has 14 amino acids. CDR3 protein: CASSQDAGGLGYTF. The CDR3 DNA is TGCGCCAGCAGCCAAGACGCAGGAGGACTCGGCTACACCTTC.

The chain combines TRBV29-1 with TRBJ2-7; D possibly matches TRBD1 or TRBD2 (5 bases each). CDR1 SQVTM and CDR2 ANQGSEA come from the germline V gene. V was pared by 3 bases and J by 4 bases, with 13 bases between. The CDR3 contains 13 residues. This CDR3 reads CSVDAGTVYEQYF. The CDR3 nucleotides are TGCAGCGTTGATGCCGGGACGGTTTACGAGCAGTACTTC.

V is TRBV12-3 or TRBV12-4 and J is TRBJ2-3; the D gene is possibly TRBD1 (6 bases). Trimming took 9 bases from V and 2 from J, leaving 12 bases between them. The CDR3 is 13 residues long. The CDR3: CASRTDDTDTQYF. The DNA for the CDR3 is TGTGCCAGTCGGACAGACGACACAGATACGCAGTATTTT.

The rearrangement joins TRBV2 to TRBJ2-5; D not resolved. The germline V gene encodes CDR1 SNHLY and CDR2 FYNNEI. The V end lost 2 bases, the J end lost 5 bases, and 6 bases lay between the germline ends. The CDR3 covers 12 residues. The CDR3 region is CASSELDETQYF. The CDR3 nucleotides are TGTGCCAGCAGTGAACTGGATGAGACCCAGTACTTC.

The DNA for the CDR3 is TGTGCCAGCAGCCGAACAGCGGGAAGCTCCTACGAGCAGTACTTC. Its protein product is CASSRTAGSSYEQYF. V gene TRBV14 combines with J gene TRBJ2-7; 7 nucleotides line up with TRBD2. The V gene's germline CDR1 is SGHDN and CDR2 FVKESK. This CDR3 spans 15 amino acids. V was pared by 4 bases and J by 0 bases, with 6 bases of the junction left unmatched.

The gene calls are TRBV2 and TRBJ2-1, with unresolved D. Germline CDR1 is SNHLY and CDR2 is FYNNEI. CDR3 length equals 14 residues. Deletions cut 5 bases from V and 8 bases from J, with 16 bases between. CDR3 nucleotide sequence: TGTGCCAGCAGTAGAGACCCGGCCCCCGATGAGCAGTTCTTC. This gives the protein CASSRDPAPDEQFF. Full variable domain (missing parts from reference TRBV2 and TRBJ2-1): EPEVTQTPSHQVTQMGQEVILRCVPISNHLYFYWYRQILGQKVEFLVSFYNNEISEKSEIFDDQFSVERPDGSNFTLKIRSTKLEDSAMYFCASSRDPAPDEQFFGPGTRLTVL.

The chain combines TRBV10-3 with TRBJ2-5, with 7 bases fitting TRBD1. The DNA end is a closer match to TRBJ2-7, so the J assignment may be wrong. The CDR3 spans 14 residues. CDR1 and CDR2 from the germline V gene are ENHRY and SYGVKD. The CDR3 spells CAISEGTVTYEQYF. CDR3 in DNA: TGTGCCATCAGTGAAGGGACAGTAACCTACGAGCAGTACTTC.

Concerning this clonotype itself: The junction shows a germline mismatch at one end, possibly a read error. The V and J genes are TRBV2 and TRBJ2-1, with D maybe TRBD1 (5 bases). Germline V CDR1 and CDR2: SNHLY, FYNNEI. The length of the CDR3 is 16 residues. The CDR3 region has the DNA TGCGCCAGCAGCCCTCGTCAGACAGACCCTCACAATGAGCAGTTCTTC. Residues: CASSPRQTDPHNEQFF.

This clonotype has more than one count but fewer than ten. The CDR3 protein is CASSPWKTGSYEQYF. The CDR3 DNA follows: TGTGCCAGCAGCCCCTGGAAGACCGGCTCCTACGAGCAGTACTTC. This rearrangement joins TRBV12-3 or TRBV12-4 to TRBJ2-7; no definite D call. CDR3 length: 15 residues. Trimming removed 6 bases at V and 0 bases at J, with 15 bases between.

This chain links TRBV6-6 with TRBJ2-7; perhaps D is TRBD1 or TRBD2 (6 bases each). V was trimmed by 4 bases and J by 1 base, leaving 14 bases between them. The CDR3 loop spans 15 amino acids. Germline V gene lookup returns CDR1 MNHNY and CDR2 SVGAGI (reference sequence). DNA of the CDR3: TGTGCCAGCAGTTCCACAGGGAGGAGGTCCTACGAGCAGTACTTC. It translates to CASSSTGRRSYEQYF.

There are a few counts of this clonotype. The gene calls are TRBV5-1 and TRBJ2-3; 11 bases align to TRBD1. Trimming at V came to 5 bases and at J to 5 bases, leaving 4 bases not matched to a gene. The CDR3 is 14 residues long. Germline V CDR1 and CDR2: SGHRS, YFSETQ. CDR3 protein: CASRDRGRGDTQYF. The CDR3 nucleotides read TGCGCCAGCAGGGACAGGGGGCGCGGAGATACGCAGTATTTT.

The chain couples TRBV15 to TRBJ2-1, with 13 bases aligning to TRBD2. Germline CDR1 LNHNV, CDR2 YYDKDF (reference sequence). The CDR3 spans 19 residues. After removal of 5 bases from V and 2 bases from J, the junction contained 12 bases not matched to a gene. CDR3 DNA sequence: TGTGCCACCAGCCCAACCGGGACTAGCGGGACGGGAACCTACAATGAGCAGTTCTTC. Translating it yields CATSPTGTSGTGTYNEQFF.

The CDR3 DNA reads TGCGCCAGCAGCTTCCAACAGGGCGACGAGCAGTACTTC. Translation: CASSFQQGDEQYF. The chain has TRBV5-1 and TRBJ2-7, with a tentative D call TRBD1 (6 bases). Germline loops: CDR1 SGHRS, CDR2 YFSETQ. The CDR3 spans 13 residues. Trimming removed 2 bases from V and 5 bases from J, with 11 bases in between. Variable domain in full (rest from reference TRBV5-1 and TRBJ2-7): KAGVTQTPRYLIKTRGQQVTLSCSPISGHRSVSWYQQTPGQGLQFLFEYFSETQRNKGNFPGRFSGRQFSNSRSEMNVSTLELGDSALYLCASSFQQGDEQYFGPGTRLTVT.

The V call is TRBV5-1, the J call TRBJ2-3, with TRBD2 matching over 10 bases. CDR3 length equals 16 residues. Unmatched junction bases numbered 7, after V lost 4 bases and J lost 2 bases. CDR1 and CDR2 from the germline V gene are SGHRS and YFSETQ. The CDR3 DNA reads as TGCGCCAGCAGCCCCCCAGCGGGAGGGTTCACAGATACGCAGTATTTT. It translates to CASSPPAGGFTDTQYF.

The CDR3 sequence is CASSAGAAYEQYF. DNA for the CDR3: TGTGCCAGCAGCGCGGGAGCGGCCTACGAGCAGTACTTC. The chain uses TRBV7-9 and TRBJ2-7, with 7 bases fitting TRBD2. The CDR3 contains 13 residues. From germline, CDR1 is SEHNR and CDR2 FQNEAQ (reference sequence). J was trimmed by 2 bases and V by 5 bases; bases with no gene match: 3.

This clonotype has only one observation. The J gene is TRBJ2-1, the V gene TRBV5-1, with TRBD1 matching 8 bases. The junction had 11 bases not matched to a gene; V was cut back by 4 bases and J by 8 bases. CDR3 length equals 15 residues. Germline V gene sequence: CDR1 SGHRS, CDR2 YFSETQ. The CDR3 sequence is CASSTKDRAGDEQFF. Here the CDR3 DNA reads TGCGCCAGCAGCACAAAGGACAGGGCAGGCGATGAGCAGTTCTTC.

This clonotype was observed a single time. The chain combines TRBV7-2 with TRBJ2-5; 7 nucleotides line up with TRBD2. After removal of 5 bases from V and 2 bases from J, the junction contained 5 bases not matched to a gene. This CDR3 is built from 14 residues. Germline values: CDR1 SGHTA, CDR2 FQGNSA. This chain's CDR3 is CASSITGRQETQYF. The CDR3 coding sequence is TGTGCCAGCAGCATTACCGGGAGGCAAGAGACCCAGTACTTC.

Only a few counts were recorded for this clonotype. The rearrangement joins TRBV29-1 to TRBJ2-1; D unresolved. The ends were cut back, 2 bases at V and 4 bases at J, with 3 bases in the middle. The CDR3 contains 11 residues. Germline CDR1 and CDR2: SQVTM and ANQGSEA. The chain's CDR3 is CSVEYYNEQFF. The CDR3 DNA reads TGCAGCGTTGAATATTACAATGAGCAGTTCTTC.

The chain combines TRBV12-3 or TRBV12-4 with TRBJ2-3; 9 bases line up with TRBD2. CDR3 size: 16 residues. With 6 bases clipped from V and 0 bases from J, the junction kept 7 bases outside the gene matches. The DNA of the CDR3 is TGTGCCAGCAGCCGTAGCGGGAGTGTGAGCACAGATACGCAGTATTTT. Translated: CASSRSGSVSTDTQYF.

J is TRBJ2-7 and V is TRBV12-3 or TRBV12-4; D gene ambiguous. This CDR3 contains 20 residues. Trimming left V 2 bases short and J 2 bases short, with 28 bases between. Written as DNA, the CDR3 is TGTGCCAGCAGTTTAAGCTCCGGAGTTGTCAAACCCTACAAAGCCTACGAGCAGTACTTC. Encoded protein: CASSLSSGVVKPYKAYEQYF.

CDR3 region: CASRDSEDEKLFF. The CDR3, as DNA: TGCGCCAGCAGGGACAGCGAGGATGAAAAACTGTTTTTT. The chain joins TRBV5-1 to TRBJ1-4, with D possibly being TRBD1 (6 bases). Germline CDR1 SGHRS, CDR2 YFSETQ. CDR3 length: 13 amino acids. The ends were cut back, 5 bases at V and 6 bases at J, with 11 bases in the middle.

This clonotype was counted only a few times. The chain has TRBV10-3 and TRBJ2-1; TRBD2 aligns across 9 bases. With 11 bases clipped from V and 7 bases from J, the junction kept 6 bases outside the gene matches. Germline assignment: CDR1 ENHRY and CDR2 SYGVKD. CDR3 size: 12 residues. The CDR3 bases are TGTGCCTTAGCGGGAGTTTCGAATGAGCAGTTCTTC. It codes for CALAGVSNEQFF.

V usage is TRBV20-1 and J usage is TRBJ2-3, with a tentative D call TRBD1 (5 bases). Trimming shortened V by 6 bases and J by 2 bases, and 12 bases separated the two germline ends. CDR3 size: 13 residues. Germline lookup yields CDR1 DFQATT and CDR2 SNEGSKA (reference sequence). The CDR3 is CSATSGITDTQYF. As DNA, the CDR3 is TGCAGTGCCACGTCAGGGATCACAGATACGCAGTATTTT.

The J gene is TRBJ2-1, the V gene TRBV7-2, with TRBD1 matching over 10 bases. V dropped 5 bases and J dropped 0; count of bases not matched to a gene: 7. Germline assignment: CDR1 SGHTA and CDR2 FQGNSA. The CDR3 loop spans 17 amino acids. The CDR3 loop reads CASSLRQGAGSYNEQFF. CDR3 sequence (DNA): TGTGCCAGCAGCCTCAGACAGGGGGCGGGCTCCTACAATGAGCAGTTCTTC. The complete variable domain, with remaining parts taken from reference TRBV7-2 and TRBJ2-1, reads GAGVSQSPSNKVTEKGKDVELRCDPISGHTALYWYRQSLGQGLEFLIYFQGNSAPDKSGLPSDRFSAERTGGSVSTLTIQRTQQEDSAVYLCASSLRQGAGSYNEQFFGPGTRLTVL.